The 15 T cell receptor beta chains below come from one sample, sequenced in a study of prognosis after radiotherapy for stage I lung cancer. Amplicons of TCR beta CDR3 were generated from genomic DNA by two-round multiplex PCR. Primers targeting each individual TRBV and TRBJ gene were applied in first-round PCR. TCRdb processed the multiplex PCR reads anew with MiXCR; each CDR3 protein has one entry. The data hold over 50,000 distinct CDR3 sequences, with less than 45% observed a single time. The specimen was PBMCs, collected before or after stereotactic body radiation therapy (not recorded which). The origin of the receptors is a donor of 50 years or more with non-small cell lung cancer.

DNA of the CDR3: TGTGCCAGCAGCCGAGGGGGTGGTGGTCGAGAAGAGACCCAGTACTTC. This codes for CASSRGGGGREETQYF. This rearrangement joins TRBV5-4 to TRBJ2-1, with D possibly matching TRBD1 (6 bases). The DNA end lines up better with TRBJ2-5; the J call may be wrong. Looked up from germline, CDR1 is SGHNT and CDR2 is YYREEE (reference sequence). The CDR3 totals 16 residues.

This clonotype was detected ten times or more. The gene calls are TRBV6-2 or TRBV6-3 and TRBJ1-2; TRBD1 aligns across 7 bases. CDR1 is MNHEY, CDR2 SVGEGT, per germline. V dropped 4 bases and J dropped 5; count of bases not matched to a gene: 7. The CDR3 has 14 amino acids. In DNA form, the CDR3 reads TGTGCCAGCAGTTCTCCGGGACAGATGTATGGCTACACCTTC. It specifies CASSSPGQMYGYTF.

Only a few counts were recorded for this clonotype. This may stem from a read error, because a much larger clone lies one nucleotide away. The V and J genes are TRBV7-6 and TRBJ1-5; no firm D call. The CDR3 has 13 residues. Germline-derived CDR1 and CDR2 are SGHVS and FNYEAQ. V shed 2 bases and J shed 6 bases, with 8 bases lying between them. CDR3 protein: CASSLTFCQPQHF. In nucleotides, the CDR3 is TGTGCCAGCAGCTTAACGTTCTGTCAGCCCCAGCATTTT.

A remark on this clonotype: With a far larger clone one base away, a read error is the likely cause. The gene calls are TRBV9 and TRBJ2-7; 11 nucleotides align to TRBD1. V lost 5 bases and J lost 6; bases outside the gene matches: 10. Germline loops: CDR1 SGDLS, CDR2 YYNGEE. The CDR3 extends over 15 amino acids. CDR3 DNA sequence: TGTGCCAGCAGTGCTCCCGGGACAGGGGGGATCGAGCAGTACTTC. This encodes CASSAPGTGGIEQYF.

This clonotype was detected only a few times. A read error is possible here, since a much larger clone lies one base away. CDR3 sequence: CASIWGQGVGEQFF. CDR3 nucleotide sequence: TGTGCCAGCATCTGGGGACAGGGAGTAGGAGAGCAGTTCTTC. The J gene is TRBJ2-1, the V gene TRBV7-3; the match to TRBD1 covers 9 bases. With 7 bases clipped from V and 10 bases from J, the junction kept 11 bases outside the gene matches. The CDR3 runs to 14 residues. The germline V gene encodes CDR1 SGHTA and CDR2 FQGTGA.

This clonotype was detected ten times or more. Germline is not matched at one junction end, which may reflect a read error. The chain links TRBV6-1 to TRBJ2-3; maybe TRBD2 (7 bases). Germline V CDR1 and CDR2: MNHNS, SASEGT. The CDR3 loop spans 17 amino acids. CDR3 protein: CASRGVAQGGGTDTQYF. CDR3 coding DNA: TGTGCCAGCAGGGGCGTTGCACAAGGCGGGGGCACGGATACGCAGTATTTT.

This clonotype was observed many times. This sequence joins TRBV29-1 and TRBJ2-3; TRBD1 is a possible D gene (5 bases). The germline CDR1 and CDR2 sequences are SQVTM and ANQGSEA. CDR3 length: 19 amino acids. Trimming shortened V by 1 base and J by 4 bases, and 27 bases separated the two germline ends. CDR3 region: CSVEGAVMQGRTLADTQYF. The CDR3 DNA sequence: TGCAGCGTTGAAGGGGCGGTCATGCAGGGCAGAACATTGGCAGATACGCAGTATTTT.

This clonotype was found many times. This sequence joins TRBV7-2 and TRBJ1-3; 8 bases are shared with TRBD1. With 5 bases clipped from V and 0 bases from J, the junction kept 6 bases outside the gene matches. Germline CDR1 and CDR2: SGHTA and FQGNSA. The CDR3 loop spans 16 amino acids. The CDR3 DNA sequence: TGTGCCAGCAGCCTTCAGGGGGCCCCCTCTGGAAACACCATATATTTT. Encoded protein: CASSLQGAPSGNTIYF.

On this clonotype itself: A junction boundary mismatches the germline segment, possibly from a read error. The chain has TRBV28 and TRBJ1-5; D is unclear. Germline CDR1 reads MDHEN; CDR2 reads SYDVKM. The CDR3 sequence is 14 residues long. The CDR3 coding sequence is TGTGCCAGCAGTTTATACGGAGGCAATCAACCCCAGCATTTT. It translates to CASSLYGGNQPQHF.

This clonotype has just a few counts. The chain is built from TRBV27 and TRBJ2-5, with D perhaps matching TRBD1 (5 bases). The J call may be in error: the DNA end matches TRBJ2-7 better. The CDR3 covers 14 residues. CDR1 and CDR2 (germline): MNHEY, SMNVEV (reference sequence). The CDR3 loop is CARSTGEAYYEQYF. CDR3 sequence (DNA): TGTGCCCGATCTACAGGCGAAGCTTATTACGAGCAGTACTTC.

To note about this clonotype: A far larger clone lies a single base away; this is likely a read error. This chain uses TRBV6-9 with TRBJ2-3; 12 bases fit TRBD2. With 4 bases clipped from V and 4 bases from J, the junction kept 9 bases outside the gene matches. Germline values: CDR1 MNHGY, CDR2 SVAAGI. The CDR3 length is 17 residues. This chain's CDR3 is CASSFRTSGISADTQYF. CDR3 in DNA: TGTGCCAGCAGTTTCCGGACTAGCGGGATTTCGGCAGATACGCAGTATTTT.

The chain combines TRBV9 with TRBJ1-4, with D tentatively TRBD1 (6 bases). CDR1 and CDR2 from the germline V gene are SGDLS and YYNGEE. V lost 4 bases and J 8 bases, leaving 21 bases between the germline ends. This CDR3 comprises 16 residues. CDR3 sequence reads: CASSPRSQGLAEKLFF. Here the CDR3 DNA reads TGTGCCAGCAGCCCGAGATCCCAGGGGTTGGCGGAAAAACTGTTTTTT.

This clonotype appeared many times. The chain employs TRBV3-1 and TRBJ2-7; tentatively, D is TRBD1 (6 bases). The CDR3 consists of 14 residues. Deletions cut 4 bases from V and 0 bases from J, with 10 bases between. The germline V gene has CDR1 LGHDT and CDR2 YNNKEL (reference sequence). The CDR3 nucleotides read TGTGCCAGCAGCCTTCGGACAGTCTCCTACGAGCAGTACTTC. Residues: CASSLRTVSYEQYF.

This clonotype has ten or more counts. This chain joins TRBV12-3 or TRBV12-4 and TRBJ2-5; the match to TRBD2 covers 8 bases. The ends lost 8 bases at V and 8 bases at J; junction bases unmatched: 13. The CDR3 has 14 residues. CDR3 DNA: TGTGCCAGCCGTGGCAGCGGGGGCACTAAAACCCAGTACTTC. This encodes CASRGSGGTKTQYF.

This clonotype appeared many times. The gene calls are TRBV20-1 and TRBJ2-5, with a possible D match to TRBD1 (5 bases). The V gene lost 5 bases and the J gene lost 0 bases, with 10 bases spanning the gap. CDR1 and CDR2 (germline): DFQATT, SNEGSKA (reference sequence). The CDR3 totals 13 residues. CDR3 in amino acids: CSAPTEYQETQYF. The CDR3 DNA is TGCAGTGCTCCGACAGAGTACCAAGAGACCCAGTACTTC.